This TCR beta chain appears in the sequencing data of a study of early T cells in non-severe SARS-CoV-2 infection. Study context: Alpha and beta chains were unpaired, from unsorted whole-blood bulk RNA. Study-wide results and limits: Reliance on VDJdb matching favored anti-spike CD8 responses; private and CD4 specificities were missed.

The germline gives CDR1 DFQATT, CDR2 SNEGSKA (reference sequence). The CDR3 sequence is 8 residues long. Trimming pared 6 bases from V and 11 bases from J, leaving 7 bases between. The TCR library protocol was used to attach unique molecular identifiers. These identifiers were attached to individual cDNA molecules. MiXCR was run by TCRdb on the 5' RACE reads, yielding one entry per CDR3 protein. The table lists 35,000 to 40,000 distinct CDR3 sequences, about 5% of them singletons. Concerning this clonotype itself: No antigen is known for it.

The TCR was taken from an adult who was a healthcare worker with PCR-confirmed SARS-CoV-2 infection or an uninfected control (not recorded which). This rearrangement joins TRBV20-1 to TRBJ1-1; D ambiguous. The sample was whole blood. The CDR3 sequence: CSADSAFF. CDR3 nucleotide sequence: TGCAGTGCCGATTCGGCTTTCTTT.